The entry below describes one T cell receptor (beta chain). The target antigen is unknown. This sample is drawn from a study of OX40 agonist ivuxolimab in advanced cancers. Study background: The study treated patients with ivuxolimab, an agonistic anti-OX40 (CD134) antibody. Checkpoint inhibitors had been given previously to roughly 40% of patients.

General observations from the study: The study observed clonal expansion of CD4+ and CD8+ blood T cells by week 6 at 0.1 to 3.0 mg/kg. Which antigen the expanded peripheral T cells recognized is unknown.

The germline V gene encodes CDR1 MDHEN and CDR2 SYDVKM. The CDR3 runs to 12 residues. Assay: immunoSEQ multiplex PCR; the TCRdb copy retains only in-frame clones and omits some. In the table there are 55,000 to 70,000 clones, more than 75% of which are singletons. This TCR came from an adult with an advanced solid tumor such as melanoma, head and neck, liver or kidney cancer. The sequenced sample was CD4+ or CD8+ T cells sorted from blood, obtained in a trial of the OX40 agonist ivuxolimab. This chain joins TRBV28 and TRBJ2-5, with TRBD1 as a possible D gene (5 bases). The CDR3 region is CASLGVWETQYF. DNA for the CDR3: TGTGCTAGCTTAGGGGTTTGGGAGACCCAGTACTTC.